These T cell receptor beta chains were read from a single sample in a study of blood T cell repertoires in COVID-19. Libraries were prepared by immunoSEQ multiplex PCR; TCRdb keeps only in-frame clonotypes and omits some of them. The profile shows roughly 410,000 clones, around 92% of them singletons. Sequencing was performed on peripheral blood. These TCRs come from a man in his forties with acute or convalescent COVID-19. Each CDR3 is given with its conserved first and last residue. The D gene is left open where the match is weak. Clone sizes are given selectively: once, few, many, or a class where the clone is expanded.

TRBJ1-1 TRBV7-3 - - CASSLTQGNEAFF TGTGCCAGCAGCTTAACGCAGGGGAATGAAGCTTTCTTT
TRBJ2-5 TRBV25-1 TRBD1 - CAPTGGWGETQYF TGTGCACCAACAGGGGGCTGGGGAGAGACCCAGTACTTC
TRBJ1-4 TRBV5-1 TRBD1 - CASSGAGTGDEKLFF TGCGCCAGCAGCGGTGCCGGGACAGGGGATGAAAAACTGTTTTTT
TRBJ1-2 TRBV19 - - CASNIKGDPNYGYTF TGTGCCAGTAATATAAAAGGGGATCCTAACTATGGCTACACCTTC
TRBJ2-5 TRBV11-2 TRBD2 - CASSLVAGVEETQYF TGTGCCAGCAGCTTAGTGGCGGGAGTCGAAGAGACCCAGTACTTC
TRBJ1-5 TRBV28 - - CASTPKGNGNQPQHF TGTGCCAGCACCCCTAAGGGGAACGGCAATCAGCCCCAGCATTTT
TRBJ1-1 TRBV7-2 - - CASSPGPYTEAFF TGTGCCAGCAGCCCAGGGCCATACACTGAAGCTTTCTTT
TRBJ1-2 TRBV28 - few CASNAPVGAGYGYTF TGTGCCAGCAACGCACCAGTGGGGGCGGGCTATGGCTACACCTTC
TRBJ1-6 TRBV4-1 TRBD1 - CASSQGRDRAAPLHF TGCGCCAGCAGCCAAGGACGGGACAGGGCGGCACCCCTCCACTTT
TRBJ2-2 TRBV21-1 - - CASSKGRTVRSPPGELFF TGTGCCAGCAGCAAAGGTCGGACAGTAAGATCGCCTCCCGGGGAGCTGTTTTTT
TRBJ1-5 TRBV28 - - CASSLRGSGGYQPQHF TGTGCCAGCAGTTTAAGGGGCTCGGGGGGTTATCAGCCCCAGCATTTT
TRBJ1-2 TRBV4-1 - - CASSQDGAEKRKGYTF TGCGCCAGCAGCCAAGATGGGGCCGAGAAGCGTAAAGGCTACACCTTC
TRBJ1-3 TRBV6-6 TRBD1 - CASSYPDRGTTIYF TGTGCCAGCAGTTACCCAGACAGGGGGACCACCATATATTTT
TRBJ2-2 TRBV7-3 TRBD1 - CASSLDSQGAYTGELFF TGTGCCAGCAGCCTAGACTCCCAGGGGGCCTACACCGGGGAGCTGTTTTTT
TRBJ2-1 TRBV2 TRBD2 - CASSSGDEQFF TGTGCCAGCTCAAGCGGGGATGAGCAGTTCTTC
TRBJ2-7 TRBV6-5 - - CASTEDPGSYEQYF TGTGCCAGCACCGAGGACCCGGGATCCTACGAGCAGTACTTC
TRBJ1-1 TRBV25-1 - - CASSDDSRLNAEAFF TGTGCCAGCAGTGATGATTCGAGACTTAACGCCGAAGCTTTCTTT
TRBJ2-7 TRBV12-2 - - CASRSEGGARAYEQYF TGTGCAAGTCGCTCAGAAGGAGGGGCGCGGGCCTACGAGCAGTACTTC
TRBJ1-4 TRBV28 TRBD1 - CASRPRDRINEKLFF TGTGCCAGCAGGCCGAGGGACAGGATAAATGAAAAACTGTTTTTT
TRBJ2-7 TRBV5-8 - - CASSRTETYEQYF TGTGCCAGCAGCCGCACAGAGACCTACGAGCAGTACTTC
TRBJ2-6 TRBV27 TRBD2 - CASRPGLAYGANVLTF TGTGCCAGCAGACCGGGACTAGCGTACGGGGCCAACGTCCTGACTTTC
TRBJ1-1 TRBV19 - - CASREGRNTEAFF TGTGCCAGTAGGGAGGGGCGAAACACTGAAGCTTTCTTT
TRBJ2-3 TRBV6-1 TRBD2 - CASSESTSGADTQYF TGTGCCAGCAGTGAATCGACTAGCGGTGCGGATACGCAGTATTTT
TRBJ2-3 TRBV28 TRBD2 - CASSTGLAGFKSSTDTQYF TGTGCCAGCAGTACGGGCTTAGCGGGGTTTAAATCTAGCACAGATACGCAGTATTTT
TRBJ1-2 TRBV6-1 TRBD1 - CASSDRDRGYYTF TGTGCCAGCAGTGACCGGGACAGGGGTTACTACACCTTC
TRBJ2-5 TRBV9 - - CASSVSGGEETQYF TGTGCCAGCAGCGTATCGGGGGGCGAGGAGACCCAGTACTTC
TRBJ2-1 TRBV19 - few CASRLTRSYEQFF TGTGCCAGTAGGCTGACTAGAAGCTATGAGCAGTTCTTC
TRBJ2-3 TRBV7-9 TRBD1 - CASSLAQRYRGSTDTQYF TGTGCCAGCAGCTTAGCGCAACGATACAGGGGTAGCACAGATACGCAGTATTTT
TRBJ1-6 TRBV10-3 - - CASREGNSPLHF TGTGCCTCCCGGGAGGGCAACTCACCCCTCCACTTT
TRBJ2-5 TRBV19 - - CASCSGRATDFKETQYF TGTGCCAGTTGTTCGGGCAGGGCGACCGATTTTAAAGAGACCCAGTACTTC
TRBJ2-2 TRBV6-4 TRBD1 - CASSDETGSGELFF TGTGCCAGCAGTGACGAGACAGGGTCCGGGGAGCTGTTTTTT
TRBJ1-2 TRBV4-2 TRBD1 - CASSQVDWTGRQGYTF TGTGCCAGCAGCCAAGTAGACTGGACAGGACGTCAAGGCTACACCTTC
TRBJ1-4 TRBV6-6 - - CASSYPEEEKLFF TGTGCCAGCAGTTACCCAGAGGAGGAAAAACTGTTTTTT
TRBJ1-6 TRBV14 - once CASSQGQLQYYNSPLHF TGTGCCAGCAGCCAAGGACAGCTTCAATACTATAATTCACCCCTCCACTTT
TRBJ1-1 TRBV27 - - CASSLRLNTEAFF TGTGCCAGCAGTTTACGGTTGAACACTGAAGCTTTCTTT
TRBJ2-2 TRBV24-1 TRBD1 - CATSDLGWDRGAGELFF TGTGCCACCAGTGATTTAGGATGGGACAGGGGGGCCGGGGAGCTGTTTTTT
TRBJ1-1 TRBV4-3 - - CASSQVSAGYTEAFF TGCGCCAGCAGCCAAGTTTCGGCGGGGTACACTGAAGCTTTCTTT